The clone carrying this TCR beta chain was observed at least ten times. The sample originates from a study of regulatory T cells in long-lasting Graves disease. Both iRepertoire HTBI primers and Arm-PCR of CDR3 regions were used to build the TCR beta libraries. TCRdb ran MiXCR on the multiplex PCR reads and lists one entry per CDR3 protein. This sample has roughly 510,000 distinct CDR3 sequences, with 16% found just once. This CDR3 has 16 amino acids. Looked up from germline, CDR1 is SGHVS and CDR2 is FQNEAQ. J was trimmed by 3 bases and V by 2 bases; bases with no gene match: 9. Time point meaning: newly diagnosed GD, antithyroid drugs for less than 3 months. Generation of the TCR library employed RNA extracted from PBMCs. The sample also formed part of further work on T cells in Graves' hyperthyroidism and ophthalmopathy.

The sequence came from a young man with Graves disease. The rearrangement links TRBV7-8 to TRBJ2-7; 8 nucleotides line up with TRBD1. The sequenced sample was peripheral blood mononuclear cells (PBMCs), obtained at new diagnosis, from a patient treated with antithyroid drugs. The CDR3 DNA reads TGTGCCAGCAGCTTACTGTCCCGGGACAGGCACTACGAGCAGTACTTC. It is translated as CASSLLSRDRHYEQYF.